This TCR beta chain stems from a study of shared clonotypes between healthy human individuals. With V trimmed by 2 bases and J by 5 bases, 11 bases remained unmatched. Looked up from germline, CDR1 is SNHLY and CDR2 is FYNNEI. The CDR3 has 17 residues. The study separated CD4+ cells into CD45RA+ naive and CD45RA-negative memory subsets. Many counts were recorded for this clone. Sequencing was at deep level. Data came from immunoSEQ multiplex PCR; TCRdb stores just in-frame clones and leaves some out. The sample shows approximately 1,000,000 clones, roughly 77% of them seen only once. The sequencing input was memory CD4+ T cells from PBMCs. The subset: CD45RA-negative fraction. The rearrangement joins TRBV2 to TRBJ2-3; 9 positions match TRBD2. The clonotype comes from a man between 18 and 29 years old in good health. Some clones in this sample may be carry-over from other donors' samples. In DNA, the CDR3 is TGTGCCAGCAGTGAACGGGGTAGCGGGAGCTCGGAAGATACGCAGTATTTT. It encodes CASSERGSGSSEDTQYF.